Shown below are 4 T cell receptor beta chains from a single sample sequenced in a study of T-cell memory formation after mild COVID-19 (dated by TCRdb to about 2021). Library preparation employed 5' RACE. Sequencer: Illumina NovaSeq 6000. Clones were called with MiXCR by TCRdb after fastp trimmed the public reads at Q25, and only in-frame beta chains were retained. Each record represents a unique CDR3 protein, reported with the most common genes and DNA among its rows. In all, the sample holds around 200,000 distinct CDR3 sequences, and approximately 10% of those were seen once. 3% to 4.5% of the sample is taken by the ten largest. Sequencing used PBMCs or a T cell subset sorted from them (not recorded which). The receptors were gathered from a man aged 18 to 29 who had mild COVID-19 (a few samples of this study predate the infection). The sample titles of this study are shuffled in the database, so cell type and time point are left out; the donor was told from shared clones.

V is TRBV29-1 and J is TRBJ2-3, with 9 bases that match TRBD2. V trimming: 7 bases; J trimming: 2 bases; junction bases outside the gene matches: 7. From germline, CDR1 is SQVTM and CDR2 ANQGSEA. This CDR3 spans 14 amino acids. The CDR3 here is CSARAGGFTDTQYF. Here the CDR3 DNA reads TGCAGCGCCAGAGCGGGGGGTTTCACAGATACGCAGTATTTT.

The chain links TRBV4-2 to TRBJ2-2, with TRBD1 identical over 7 bases. CDR3 length: 16 amino acids. The V gene's germline CDR1 is LGHNA and CDR2 YNFKEQ. J was trimmed by 6 bases and V by 5 bases; bases with no gene match: 12. In nucleotides, the CDR3 is TGTGCCAGCAGCTTCCAAATAACGACAGGGTCCGGGGAGCTGTTTTTT. Translation gives CASSFQITTGSGELFF.

This clonotype came up a few times. The V gene is TRBV6-1, the J gene TRBJ1-2; a possible D gene is TRBD1 (5 bases). V shed 7 bases and J shed 2 bases, with 17 bases lying between them. Looked up from germline, CDR1 is MNHNS and CDR2 is SASEGT. The CDR3 runs 15 residues. Here the CDR3 reads CASTPTEFSNYGYTF. The CDR3 DNA is TGTGCCAGCACCCCGACAGAGTTCTCCAACTATGGCTACACCTTC.

There are a few counts of this clonotype. The chain carries TRBV7-9 and TRBJ1-5; D gene uncertain. V lost 1 base and J 8 bases, leaving 15 bases between the germline ends. The CDR3 sequence is 15 residues long. Per the germline V gene, CDR1 is SEHNR and CDR2 is FQNEAQ (reference sequence). DNA for the CDR3: TGTGCCAGCAGCTTAGGGTTCTTTTTTTTTGAGCCCCAGCATTTT. Translated: CASSLGFFFFEPQHF. The whole variable domain, filled in from reference TRBV7-9 and TRBJ1-5, reads DTGVSQNPRHKITKRGQNVTFRCDPISEHNRLYWYRQTLGQGPEFLTYFQNEAQLEKSRLLSDRFSAERPKGSFSTLEIQRTEQGDSAMYLCASSLGFFFFEPQHFGDGTRLSIL.